The 30 T cell receptor beta chains presented below share a single source sample, sequenced in a study of blood T cell repertoires in COVID-19. Method: immunoSEQ multiplex PCR; TCRdb's copy keeps in-frame clones and lacks some. The table includes under 200,000 clones, around 84% detected once. The sample comprised peripheral blood. The origin of the receptors is an older woman with COVID-19, enrolled during active disease.

J is TRBJ2-2 and V is TRBV7-3, with D perhaps matching TRBD2 (6 bases). The CDR3 sequence is 16 residues long. The germline gives CDR1 SGHTA, CDR2 FQGTGA. Trimming took off 5 bases at V and 0 bases at J, with 13 bases between the two ends. CDR3: CASSPSGLPNTGELFF. CDR3 DNA sequence: TGTGCCAGCAGCCCGTCGGGACTGCCGAACACCGGGGAGCTGTTTTTT.

V gene TRBV2 combines with J gene TRBJ1-5; 8 bases are shared with TRBD1. The CDR3 consists of 15 residues. V gave up 6 bases and J gave up 0 bases; unmatched junction bases: 4. Germline V CDR1 and CDR2: SNHLY, FYNNEI. The chain's CDR3 is CASRRQGPSNQPQHF. CDR3 nucleotides: TGTGCCAGCAGGCGACAGGGGCCTAGCAATCAGCCCCAGCATTTT.

V is TRBV4-1 and J is TRBJ2-4, with 9 bases identical to TRBD1. The CDR3 extends over 19 amino acids. V dropped 3 bases and J dropped 1; count of bases not matched to a gene: 13. Germline V CDR1 and CDR2: MGHRA, YSYEKL. The CDR3: CASSHMPGQGFGAKNIQYF. CDR3 coding DNA: TGCGCCAGCAGCCACATGCCGGGACAGGGTTTCGGGGCCAAAAACATTCAGTACTTC.

This chain links TRBV19 with TRBJ1-2, with a weak D call TRBD1 (6 bases). Germline V lookup: CDR1 LNHDA, CDR2 SQIVND (reference sequence). V shed 7 bases and J shed 4 bases, with 10 bases lying between them. The CDR3 sequence is 12 residues long. As DNA, the CDR3 is TGTGCCAGTATCTCCAGGGGCTATGGCTACACCTTC. Amino acid sequence: CASISRGYGYTF.

The chain links TRBV9 to TRBJ1-4; 8 bases are a match to TRBD1. The V and J ends lost 4 bases and 8 bases, in that order; junction bases with no gene match: 10. This CDR3 is built from 15 residues. Germline CDR1 is SGDLS and CDR2 is YYNGEE. The CDR3 sequence is CASSTSPGTGEKLFF. CDR3 in DNA: TGTGCCAGCAGCACCAGCCCGGGGACAGGCGAAAAACTGTTTTTT.

This clone was seen only a few times. This sequence joins TRBV5-1 and TRBJ2-5; 13 positions match TRBD2. From germline, CDR1 is SGHRS and CDR2 YFSETQ. This CDR3 is 19 amino acids long. J gave up 5 bases and V 4 bases, and 17 bases lay outside the gene matches. CDR3: CASSPGTSGATISKETQYF. In DNA form, the CDR3 reads TGCGCCAGCAGCCCGGGGACTAGCGGGGCGACAATCTCAAAGGAGACCCAGTACTTC.

The chain couples TRBV5-5 to TRBJ2-7; 10 bases map to TRBD2. The J segment lost 5 bases and the V segment lost 6 bases, leaving 20 bases of the junction unmatched. The CDR3 loop spans 18 amino acids. Germline values: CDR1 SGHKS, CDR2 YYEKEE (reference sequence). CDR3 DNA sequence: TGTGCCAGCATCTCCCATCCTGGGGCTAGCGGGAGAGGTAACGAGCAGTACTTC. Translating it yields CASISHPGASGRGNEQYF.

This clone appeared a few times. The chain uses TRBV19 and TRBJ1-1; a possible D gene is TRBD1 (5 bases). Trimming removed 4 bases at V and 3 bases at J, with 12 bases between. The CDR3 contains 14 residues. Germline V gives CDR1 LNHDA, CDR2 SQIVND (reference sequence). The CDR3 is CASSTPRVYTEAFF. The CDR3 DNA reads as TGTGCCAGTAGTACCCCCAGGGTTTACACTGAAGCTTTCTTT. Based on the CDR3 plus reference TRBV19 and TRBJ1-1, the full variable domain is DGGITQSPKYLFRKEGQNVTLSCEQNLNHDAMYWYRQDPGQGLRLIYYSQIVNDFQKGDIAEGYSVSREKKESFPLTVTSAQKNPTAFYLCASSTPRVYTEAFFGQGTRLTVV.

J is TRBJ2-3 and V is TRBV10-2, with D perhaps TRBD1 (5 bases). CDR3 length: 14 residues. Trimming took 4 bases from V and 3 from J, leaving 11 bases between them. Germline-derived CDR1 and CDR2 are WSHSY and SAAADI. DNA for the CDR3: TGCGCCAGCAGTGTTAGGGGAAGGACAGATACGCAGTATTTT. Translated: CASSVRGRTDTQYF.

J is TRBJ2-1 and V is TRBV28, with 7 bases that match TRBD2. The V segment lost 4 bases and the J segment 0 bases; nucleotides outside the gene matches: 3. There are 15 residues in the CDR3. Per the germline V gene, CDR1 is MDHEN and CDR2 is SYDVKM. CDR3 amino acids: CASSSSGLSYNEQFF. Here the CDR3 DNA reads TGTGCCAGCAGTTCTAGCGGCCTCTCCTACAATGAGCAGTTCTTC. Using reference TRBV28 and TRBJ2-1 for the parts outside the CDR3, the full variable domain is DVKVTQSSRYLVKRTGEKVFLECVQDMDHENMFWYRQDPGLGLRLIYFSYDVKMKEKGDIPEGYSVSREKKERFSLILESASTNQTSMYLCASSSSGLSYNEQFFGPGTRLTVL.

The rearrangement joins TRBV7-9 to TRBJ1-2; 10 positions agree with TRBD1. CDR1 is SEHNR, CDR2 FQNEAQ, per germline (reference sequence). CDR3 size: 16 residues. With 1 base clipped from V and 8 bases from J, the junction kept 10 bases outside the gene matches. DNA of the CDR3: TGTGCCAGCAGCTTAGTGCCGGGACAGGGGATGGGAGGCTACACCTTC. Translating gives CASSLVPGQGMGGYTF.

V is TRBV4-1 and J is TRBJ2-3; 11 bases align to TRBD2. V shed 1 base and J 4 bases; nucleotides not matched to a gene: 22. The CDR3 totals 22 residues. Germline CDR1 and CDR2: MGHRA and YSYEKL. CDR3 bases: TGCGCCAGCAGCCAAGTAATTGCGGTGGTAGCGGGAGGGGCAGTAGGTGCAGATACGCAGTATTTT. Translating gives CASSQVIAVVAGGAVGADTQYF.

The rearrangement links TRBV11-2 to TRBJ2-7; a possible D gene is TRBD1 (6 bases). The CDR3 runs to 12 residues. CDR1 SGHAT and CDR2 FQNNGV come from the germline V gene. V lost 5 bases to trimming and J lost 7 bases, with 12 bases between them. The CDR3 spells CASSLQGIEQYV. Here the CDR3 DNA reads TGTGCCAGCAGCCTTCAGGGGATAGAGCAGTACGTC.

The rearrangement joins TRBV24-1 to TRBJ1-5; no clear D gene. V dropped 3 bases and J dropped 4 bases, with 15 bases sitting between them. Germline-derived CDR1 and CDR2 are KGHDR and SFDVKD. The CDR3 contains 16 residues. CDR3 coding DNA: TGTGCCACCAGTGATCCCAAAGCGCCTCCAAATCAGCCCCAGCATTTT. Translated, it gives CATSDPKAPPNQPQHF.

This chain connects TRBV11-3 to TRBJ2-1; 7 bases are shared with TRBD2. This CDR3 is built from 15 residues. Trimming took 5 bases from V and 7 from J; bases not matched to a gene: 11. Germline CDR1 SGHNT, CDR2 YENEEA. The CDR3 DNA follows: TGTGCCAGCAGCGGGACGGTGGGAGGGCCTAATGAGCAGTTCTTC. This encodes CASSGTVGGPNEQFF. Together with reference TRBV11-3 and TRBJ2-1, the CDR3 gives the full variable domain: EAGVVQSPRYKIIEKKQPVAFWCNPISGHNTLYWYLQNLGQGPELLIRYENEEAVDDSQLPKDRFSAERLKGVDSTLKIQPAELGDSAVYLCASSGTVGGPNEQFFGPGTRLTVL.

In the case of this clone: Other DNA sequences in this sample translate to the same CDR3. The chain is built from TRBV5-1 and TRBJ2-5; maybe TRBD2 (6 bases). Germline CDR1 reads SGHRS; CDR2 reads YFSETQ. The CDR3 sequence is 13 residues long. Trimming removed 2 bases from V and 5 bases from J, with 10 bases in between. The CDR3 loop reads CASSFGGGETQYF. The CDR3 DNA follows: TGCGCCAGCAGCTTCGGGGGAGGTGAGACCCAGTACTTC.

This clone appeared a few times. The V and J genes are TRBV5-8 and TRBJ2-1, with TRBD2 as a possible D gene (6 bases). The CDR3 has 17 residues. CDR1 is SGHTS, CDR2 YDEGEE, per germline. The V end lost 5 bases, the J end lost 2 bases, and 20 bases lay between the germline ends. The CDR3 coding sequence is TGTGCCAGCAGGTACTCCCGACTAGTCATCCCCTACAATGAGCAGTTCTTC. Encoded protein: CASRYSRLVIPYNEQFF.

This clone was recorded only once. The V gene is TRBV27, the J gene TRBJ1-5; possibly TRBD1 for D (5 bases). The V and J ends lost 2 bases and 1 base respectively, with 12 bases between them. Germline V CDR1 and CDR2: MNHEY, SMNVEV (reference sequence). This CDR3 spans 16 amino acids. The CDR3, as DNA: TGTGCCAGCAGTTTAACGGGGGGAGGAAGCAATCAGCCCCAGCATTTT. Protein sequence: CASSLTGGGSNQPQHF.

This sequence joins TRBV19 and TRBJ1-5; the D is unclear. The germline CDR1 and CDR2 sequences are LNHDA and SQIVND (reference sequence). The CDR3 totals 15 residues. Between the trimmed V and J ends, which lost 3 bases and 3 bases, there was a span of 12 bases. The CDR3 is CASSMRQPFNQPQHF. CDR3 bases: TGTGCCAGTAGTATGAGACAACCATTCAATCAGCCCCAGCATTTT. The full variable domain, rest sourced from reference TRBV19 and TRBJ1-5, is DGGITQSPKYLFRKEGQNVTLSCEQNLNHDAMYWYRQDPGQGLRLIYYSQIVNDFQKGDIAEGYSVSREKKESFPLTVTSAQKNPTAFYLCASSMRQPFNQPQHFGDGTRLSIL.

The rearrangement uses TRBV18 and TRBJ1-5; the D is unclear. The V end was cut by 6 bases, the J end by 1 base, with 10 bases between. The V gene's germline CDR1 is KGHSH and CDR2 LQKENI. The CDR3 runs 14 residues. The CDR3 sequence: CASSQEQSNQPQHF. CDR3 DNA sequence: TGTGCCAGCTCGCAAGAACAGAGCAATCAGCCCCAGCATTTT.

This rearrangement joins TRBV6-2 or TRBV6-3 to TRBJ1-3, with D uncertain. The germline gives CDR1 MNHEY, CDR2 SVGEGT. V lost 2 bases and J lost 2, with 7 bases in between. The CDR3 totals 14 residues. CDR3 nucleotides: TGTGCCAGCAGTTACGAGTCCCCTGGAAACACCATATATTTT. It codes for CASSYESPGNTIYF.

This sequence joins TRBV2 and TRBJ1-1, with 9 positions matching TRBD1. Trimming cost V 7 bases and J 4 bases; bases outside gene matches: 7. Per the germline V gene, CDR1 is SNHLY and CDR2 is FYNNEI. The CDR3 is made up of 14 amino acids. CDR3 loop: CASKPGTGLTEAFF. The CDR3 DNA is TGTGCCAGCAAACCCGGGACAGGGCTCACTGAAGCTTTCTTT.

J is TRBJ2-1 and V is TRBV10-1, with D maybe TRBD1 (6 bases). The ends were cut back, 8 bases at V and 5 bases at J, with 10 bases in the middle. Germline V gives CDR1 WNHNN, CDR2 SYGVQD (reference sequence). The CDR3 runs 12 residues. CDR3 region: CASGNRDNEQFF. CDR3 bases: TGCGCCAGCGGTAACAGGGACAATGAGCAGTTCTTC.

This chain links TRBV14 with TRBJ1-2, with unresolved D. The CDR3 length is 12 residues. Trimming removed 0 bases at V and 8 bases at J, with 7 bases between. CDR1 and CDR2 (germline): SGHDN, FVKESK. CDR3 sequence: CASSQDLRGYTF. As DNA, the CDR3 is TGTGCCAGCAGCCAAGACCTGCGAGGCTACACCTTC.

The rearrangement links TRBV11-1 to TRBJ2-1; D possibly corresponds to TRBD1 (5 bases). Trimming took off 3 bases at V and 8 bases at J, with 20 bases between the two ends. The CDR3 has 16 amino acids. Per germline, CDR1 SGHAT and CDR2 FQDESV (reference sequence). The CDR3 coding sequence is TGTGCCAGCAGCTTCCGCACATTAACCAGGGTCGATGAGCAGTTCTTC. This translates into CASSFRTLTRVDEQFF.

The CDR3 region is CATSDWGGTGHIGELFF. In DNA, the CDR3 is TGTGCCACCAGTGATTGGGGCGGGACAGGGCATATCGGGGAGCTGTTTTTT. V is TRBV24-1 and J is TRBJ2-2, with TRBD1 matching 9 bases. V dropped 2 bases and J dropped 7; count of bases not matched to a gene: 10. This CDR3 is built from 17 residues. Germline V lookup: CDR1 KGHDR, CDR2 SFDVKD.

This clone was seen a handful of times. The V gene is TRBV11-3, the J gene TRBJ2-1; 7 nucleotides agree with TRBD2. V trimming: 5 bases; J trimming: 6 bases; junction bases outside the gene matches: 7. CDR3 length: 14 amino acids. Germline-derived CDR1 and CDR2 are SGHNT and YENEEA. In nucleotides, the CDR3 is TGTGCCAGCAGCCGCGTGGGGGGGTCCAATGAGCAGTTCTTC. It codes for CASSRVGGSNEQFF. The complete variable domain, with remaining parts taken from reference TRBV11-3 and TRBJ2-1, reads EAGVVQSPRYKIIEKKQPVAFWCNPISGHNTLYWYLQNLGQGPELLIRYENEEAVDDSQLPKDRFSAERLKGVDSTLKIQPAELGDSAVYLCASSRVGGSNEQFFGPGTRLTVL.

This clone was observed once. V and J are TRBV27 and TRBJ1-4; D unclear. Germline V lookup: CDR1 MNHEY, CDR2 SMNVEV (reference sequence). V shed 1 base and J shed 8 bases, with 8 bases lying between them. CDR3 size: 13 residues. CDR3 residues: CASSLFGNEKLFF. The CDR3 nucleotides are TGTGCCAGCAGTTTATTCGGGAACGAAAAACTGTTTTTT.

The CDR3 nucleotides are TGTGCCACCAGTGATCCCCGGAGGAACACCGGGGAGCTGTTTTTT. This sequence encodes CATSDPRRNTGELFF. The chain has TRBV24-1 and TRBJ2-2; D ambiguous. CDR1 is KGHDR, CDR2 SFDVKD, per germline. Deletions cut 3 bases from V and 1 base from J, with 8 bases between. The CDR3 spans 15 residues.

The chain recombines TRBV9 with TRBJ2-3; D might be TRBD2 (6 bases). The germline CDR1 and CDR2 sequences are SGDLS and YYNGEE. V dropped 4 bases and J dropped 5 bases, with 14 bases sitting between them. This CDR3 contains 14 residues. CDR3 coding DNA: TGTGCCAGCAGCCCACGACTAGTGAAAGATACGCAGTATTTT. As protein: CASSPRLVKDTQYF.